Each of the 7 T cell receptor beta chains below was sequenced from the same sample in a study of blood T cell repertoires in COVID-19. The table came from immunoSEQ multiplex PCR; TCRdb's copy has only in-frame clones and leaves some out. The profile shows tens of thousands of clones, 80% of them singletons. The sequencing sample was made of peripheral blood. These receptor sequences come from a human donor in a cohort sampled during active COVID-19.

The J gene is TRBJ2-1, the V gene TRBV5-4; TRBD2 aligns across 13 bases. With V trimmed by 6 bases and J by 10 bases, 10 bases remained unmatched. CDR1 is SGHNT and CDR2 is YYREEE in the germline V gene (reference sequence). The CDR3 extends over 15 amino acids. The CDR3 DNA sequence: TGTGCCAGCACTCCCCGGGGACTAGCGGGAAGGGAGCAGTTCTTC. Its protein product is CASTPRGLAGREQFF.

This chain connects TRBV18 to TRBJ2-3; TRBD2 might be the D (6 bases). Germline-derived CDR1 and CDR2 are KGHSH and LQKENI. V was shortened by 6 bases and J by 0 bases, with 13 bases between the two germline ends. The CDR3 has 15 residues. The CDR3 here is CASSRLVSSTDTQYF. The CDR3 DNA is TGTGCCAGCTCGCGACTAGTGTCTAGCACAGATACGCAGTATTTT.

This chain joins TRBV6-5 and TRBJ2-5; the D gene is possibly TRBD1 (5 bases). V lost 2 bases, J lost 4 bases, and 11 bases lay in between. This CDR3 spans 14 amino acids. The V gene's germline CDR1 is MNHEY and CDR2 SVGAGI. Here the CDR3 DNA reads TGTGCCAGCAGTTACGCCAGGGCGACAGAGACCCAGTACTTC. It encodes CASSYARATETQYF.

The V and J genes are TRBV6-2 or TRBV6-3 and TRBJ2-1; no firm D call. Trimming removed 0 bases at V and 4 bases at J, with 7 bases between. The CDR3 runs 14 residues. The V gene's germline CDR1 is MNHEY and CDR2 SVGEGT. CDR3 in amino acids: CASSYSTRYNEQFF. The CDR3 DNA reads TGTGCCAGCAGTTACTCGACGCGGTACAATGAGCAGTTCTTC.

The count of this clone is one. V is TRBV12-5 and J is TRBJ2-5, with D hard to call. CDR1 is LGHNT, CDR2 FRNRAP, per germline. Trimming removed 1 base from V and 0 bases from J, with 9 bases in between. The CDR3 consists of 15 residues. The CDR3 sequence is CASGLGQNDQETQYF. The CDR3 DNA is TGTGCTAGTGGTTTGGGGCAAAACGACCAAGAGACCCAGTACTTC.

This chain links TRBV28 with TRBJ1-1, with D perhaps TRBD1 (6 bases). Germline CDR1 and CDR2: MDHEN and SYDVKM. The CDR3 extends over 13 amino acids. V lost 4 bases, J lost 5 bases, and 11 bases lay in between. CDR3 sequence reads: CASSSTGRTEAFF. In nucleotides, the CDR3 is TGTGCCAGCAGTTCTACAGGGAGAACTGAAGCTTTCTTT.

This clone was counted only a few times. The chain joins TRBV19 to TRBJ2-3, with D possibly matching TRBD2 (7 bases). The CDR3 consists of 16 residues. V lost 3 bases and J lost 2, with 15 bases in between. CDR1 is LNHDA and CDR2 is SQIVND in the germline V gene (reference sequence). DNA of the CDR3: TGTGCCAGTAGTATGATGGCGGGGGCCGCCACAGATACGCAGTATTTT. It encodes CASSMMAGAATDTQYF.